This entry features one T cell receptor beta chain sequence. These data originate in a study of CD8 T cells in Susac syndrome. Reverse transcription of 0.5 to 1 ug RNA was carried out with random hexamers. Amplification of TCR beta CDR3 used immunoSEQ multiplex PCR across 54 Vbeta and 13 Jbeta. One entry per CDR3 protein results from TCRdb running MiXCR on the immunoSEQ multiplex PCR reads. Here the sample spans about 70,000 distinct CDR3 sequences, under 96% being singletons. V was clipped by 3 bases and J by 7 bases; unmatched bases: 3. CDR3 size: 14 residues. TCR beta sequencing covered blood CD8+ and CD4+ T cells. Relapsing-remitting disease, either stable or active, was present in the treatment-naive patients who were the multiple sclerosis controls. The CD8+ and CD4+ T cells were isolated magnetically using a negative isolation approach, whereas the TEMRA cells were enriched by FACS.

The sequence derives from a human donor with multiple sclerosis. This chain connects TRBV12-3 or TRBV12-4 to TRBJ2-1; TRBD2 aligns across 10 bases. The source material was CD4+ T cells from PBMCs. The CDR3 DNA sequence: TGTGCCAGCAGTTTGAGCGGGGGGGGGAATGAGCAGTTCTTC. As protein: CASSLSGGGNEQFF.